What follows are 29 T cell receptor beta chains derived from one specimen sequenced in a study of T cells after yellow fever vaccination. TCRdb analysed the 5' RACE reads with MiXCR anew, one entry per CDR3 protein. Of roughly 100,000 distinct CDR3 sequences in the sample, over 8% were seen once. Sample: CD8+ T cells not binding an NS4B(214-222) dextramer, sorted from PBMCs, taken approximately 15 days after the first yellow fever vaccination. The receptor source for this set is a young man who received the YFV17D yellow fever vaccine.

The genes are TRBV3-1 and TRBJ2-2, with 8 bases identical to TRBD2. The germline gives CDR1 LGHDT, CDR2 YNNKEL (reference sequence). J gave up 5 bases and V 4 bases, and 12 bases lay outside the gene matches. There are 17 residues in the CDR3. DNA of the CDR3: TGTGCCAGCAGCCCTTACACTAGCGGAAGAAGGACCGGGGAGCTGTTTTTT. It translates to CASSPYTSGRRTGELFF.

This clonotype was seen more than once but under ten times. J is TRBJ1-1 and V is TRBV20-1; D uncertain. CDR1 and CDR2 (germline): DFQATT, SNEGSKA (reference sequence). Trimming left V 2 bases short and J 0 bases short, with 7 bases between. The CDR3 contains 13 residues. The CDR3 DNA is TGCAGTGCTAGATATGCCGTGAACACTGAAGCTTTCTTT. Its translation is CSARYAVNTEAFF.

CDR3 loop: CASSGTRYQPQHF. CDR3 nucleotide sequence: TGTGCCAGCAGCGGGACAAGGTATCAGCCCCAGCATTTT. The rearrangement links TRBV7-8 to TRBJ1-5; D might be TRBD1 (6 bases). This CDR3 is built from 13 residues. V shed 5 bases and J shed 5 bases, with 10 bases lying between them. In germline, CDR1 is SGHVS, CDR2 FQNEAQ.

V and J are TRBV27 and TRBJ1-2; 7 bases agree with TRBD1. V lost 8 bases and J lost 7; bases outside the gene matches: 7. Germline V gene data show CDR1 as MNHEY and CDR2 as SMNVEV (reference sequence). The CDR3 loop spans 12 amino acids. CDR3 nucleotides: TGTGCCAGCGGACAGGCCGCACCTGGCTACACCTTC. It encodes CASGQAAPGYTF.

This clonotype was observed at least ten times. The chain combines TRBV12-3 or TRBV12-4 with TRBJ2-3; D ambiguous. CDR3 length equals 14 residues. Trimming stripped 2 bases from V and 6 bases from J, with 12 bases between. The CDR3 loop is CASSLQDPVDTQYF. DNA for the CDR3: TGTGCCAGCAGTTTACAGGACCCCGTCGATACGCAGTATTTT.

This clonotype was found a few times. V gene TRBV4-1 combines with J gene TRBJ2-7, with 7 bases aligning to TRBD1. The CDR3 runs 15 residues. With 3 bases clipped from V and 2 bases from J, the junction kept 7 bases outside the gene matches. Germline V gene data show CDR1 as MGHRA and CDR2 as YSYEKL. CDR3 residues: CASSQDDREPYEQYF. The CDR3 bases are TGCGCCAGCAGCCAGGACGACAGGGAACCCTACGAGCAGTACTTC.

The rearrangement joins TRBV5-6 to TRBJ2-1; possible D gene TRBD2, 5 bases. The CDR3 consists of 14 residues. The germline V gene encodes CDR1 SGHDT and CDR2 YYEEEE. Trimming pared 0 bases from V and 1 base from J, leaving 5 bases between. CDR3 amino acids: CASSLAGSYNEQFF. CDR3 bases: TGTGCCAGCAGCTTGGCGGGATCCTACAATGAGCAGTTCTTC.

In its sample, this clonotype was seen a few times. The chain links TRBV12-3 or TRBV12-4 to TRBJ1-1; 7 bases are a match to TRBD1. Trimming cost V 5 bases and J 1 base; bases outside gene matches: 4. The CDR3 covers 14 residues. The CDR3 sequence is CASSAGTANTEAFF. The CDR3 DNA reads as TGTGCCAGCAGTGCCGGGACAGCGAACACTGAAGCTTTCTTT.

The chain is built from TRBV6-5 and TRBJ1-2; the D is unclear. Trimming shortened V by 0 bases and J by 7 bases, and 9 bases separated the two germline ends. Germline loops: CDR1 MNHEY, CDR2 SVGAGI. The CDR3 is 13 residues long. This chain's CDR3 is CASSYSGGTGYTF. The CDR3, as DNA: TGTGCCAGCAGTTACTCGGGCGGTACTGGCTACACCTTC.

V gene TRBV6-5 combines with J gene TRBJ1-5; maybe TRBD1 (6 bases). The CDR3 sequence is 14 residues long. The germline V and J ends were trimmed by 0 bases and 9 bases, with 12 bases remaining between them. Per germline, CDR1 MNHEY and CDR2 SVGAGI. DNA for the CDR3: TGTGCCAGCAGTTACTCTCAGGGGAAGGGGCCCCAGCATTTT. Translation gives CASSYSQGKGPQHF.

The chain recombines TRBV27 with TRBJ2-7; weak D call: TRBD1 (6 bases). Trimming shortened V by 6 bases and J by 3 bases, and 12 bases separated the two germline ends. The CDR3 loop spans 13 amino acids. Germline V gene data show CDR1 as MNHEY and CDR2 as SMNVEV (reference sequence). CDR3 in amino acids: CASSGGQRYEQYF. In DNA form, the CDR3 reads TGTGCCAGCAGCGGCGGACAGCGCTACGAGCAGTACTTC.

This clonotype was counted ten times or more. This rearrangement joins TRBV30 to TRBJ1-2; D remains ambiguous. There are 13 residues in the CDR3. V was shortened by 4 bases and J by 9 bases, with 18 bases between the two germline ends. Germline-derived CDR1 and CDR2 are GTSNPN and SVGIG (reference sequence). The CDR3 spells CAWTAGLGDSYTF. In DNA, the CDR3 is TGTGCCTGGACTGCGGGTCTCGGGGATAGCTACACCTTC.

The chain employs TRBV27 and TRBJ2-3, with 12 bases aligning to TRBD2. V gave up 6 bases and J gave up 6 bases; unmatched junction bases: 4. The length of the CDR3 is 14 residues. CDR1 is MNHEY, CDR2 SMNVEV, per germline (reference sequence). CDR3 coding DNA: TGTGCCAGCAGGTCCGGGACTAGCGGGGATACGCAGTATTTT. Translated, it gives CASRSGTSGDTQYF.

J is TRBJ1-2 and V is TRBV12-3 or TRBV12-4; 7 bases agree with TRBD1. Losses at the gene ends were 7 bases for V and 8 bases for J; bases not matched to a gene: 10. This CDR3 region has 13 residues. The CDR3 spells CASNDGQAQGYTF. CDR3 DNA: TGTGCCAGCAACGACGGACAGGCGCAGGGCTACACCTTC.

J is TRBJ2-6 and V is TRBV5-5; D gene unclear. CDR3 size: 13 residues. CDR1 and CDR2 (germline): SGHKS, YYEKEE (reference sequence). V gave up 7 bases and J gave up 1 base, with 6 bases separating them. The CDR3 is CASYPSGANVLTF. Written as DNA, the CDR3 is TGTGCCAGCTATCCTTCTGGGGCCAACGTCCTGACTTTC.

The chain uses TRBV7-9 and TRBJ2-1; unclear D gene. The CDR3 length is 11 residues. Germline V gene data show CDR1 as SEHNR and CDR2 as FQNEAQ (reference sequence). The V gene lost 6 bases and the J gene lost 10 bases, with 10 bases spanning the gap. CDR3 DNA sequence: TGTGCCAGCAGGACGGTGGGCGAGCAGTTCTTC. This translates into CASRTVGEQFF. The full variable domain, in which reference TRBV7-9 and TRBJ2-1 provide the parts outside the CDR3, is DTGVSQNPRHKITKRGQNVTFRCDPISEHNRLYWYRQTLGQGPEFLTYFQNEAQLEKSRLLSDRFSAERPKGSFSTLEIQRTEQGDSAMYLCASRTVGEQFFGPGTRLTVL.

This chain links TRBV15 with TRBJ1-1; D uncertain. CDR1 LNHNV and CDR2 YYDKDF come from the germline V gene (reference sequence). The CDR3 extends over 15 amino acids. Trimming took 2 bases from V and 7 from J, leaving 17 bases between them. CDR3 region: CATSRTPSVVLEAFF. The CDR3 nucleotides are TGTGCCACCAGCAGAACCCCAAGTGTAGTCCTTGAAGCTTTCTTT.

The rearrangement joins TRBV20-1 to TRBJ2-3, with unresolved D. The CDR3 runs to 13 residues. Germline loops: CDR1 DFQATT, CDR2 SNEGSKA (reference sequence). Trimming left V 7 bases short and J 2 bases short, with 13 bases between. The CDR3 nucleotides read TGCAGTGGGGAAGGACGGATCACAGATACGCAGTATTTT. Its protein is CSGEGRITDTQYF.

The table lists this clonotype with a few counts. The gene calls are TRBV5-4 and TRBJ2-3; TRBD1 agrees at 9 bases. V trimming: 0 bases; J trimming: 0 bases; junction bases outside the gene matches: 2. This CDR3 has 16 amino acids. Germline CDR1 and CDR2: SGHNT and YYREEE (reference sequence). As DNA, the CDR3 is TGTGCCAGCAGCTTGGCCGGACAGGGGAGCACAGATACGCAGTATTTT. This gives the protein CASSLAGQGSTDTQYF.

This clonotype was found a few times. The chain couples TRBV6-2 or TRBV6-3 to TRBJ1-4; TRBD1 agrees at 9 bases. In germline, CDR1 is MNHEY, CDR2 SVGEGT. After removal of 5 bases from V and 6 bases from J, the junction contained 10 bases not matched to a gene. The CDR3 has 16 amino acids. The CDR3 reads CASSPRTGGTDEKLFF. In DNA form, the CDR3 reads TGTGCCAGCAGTCCGAGAACAGGGGGCACCGATGAAAAACTGTTTTTT.

The V and J genes are TRBV6-2 or TRBV6-3 and TRBJ1-1; D is unresolved. CDR1 is MNHEY and CDR2 is SVGEGT in the germline V gene. V was cut by 4 bases and J by 1 base, with 10 bases left in between. This CDR3 spans 14 amino acids. As DNA, the CDR3 is TGTGCCAGCAGTTGGACGGGTGGGAACACTGAAGCTTTCTTT. Protein: CASSWTGGNTEAFF.

V gene TRBV20-1 combines with J gene TRBJ1-5, with unresolved D. The germline CDR1 and CDR2 sequences are DFQATT and SNEGSKA (reference sequence). This CDR3 comprises 16 residues. V was pared by 0 bases and J by 7 bases, with 19 bases between. This chain's CDR3 is CSARDPVGPLDQPQHF. DNA for the CDR3: TGCAGTGCTAGAGATCCGGTTGGGCCGCTGGACCAGCCCCAGCATTTT.

This clonotype was counted only a few times. The chain joins TRBV29-1 to TRBJ1-1; D not resolved. The CDR3 is 12 residues long. Trimming left V 4 bases short and J 6 bases short, with 12 bases between. Germline lookup yields CDR1 SQVTM and CDR2 ANQGSEA. CDR3 region: CSVAPGMAEAFF. The CDR3 nucleotides are TGCAGCGTTGCCCCGGGTATGGCTGAAGCTTTCTTT.

This clonotype was observed a handful of times. The chain joins TRBV5-1 to TRBJ2-5, with TRBD2 matching 9 bases. The germline CDR1 and CDR2 sequences are SGHRS and YFSETQ. With V trimmed by 2 bases and J by 2 bases, 10 bases remained unmatched. The CDR3 has 17 amino acids. Here the CDR3 DNA reads TGCGCCAGCAGCTTCGGGCTAGCGGGGATATTGCAAGAGACCCAGTACTTC. The encoded protein is CASSFGLAGILQETQYF. Using reference TRBV5-1 and TRBJ2-5 for the parts outside the CDR3, the full variable domain is KAGVTQTPRYLIKTRGQQVTLSCSPISGHRSVSWYQQTPGQGLQFLFEYFSETQRNKGNFPGRFSGRQFSNSRSEMNVSTLELGDSALYLCASSFGLAGILQETQYFGPGTRLLVL.

This clonotype was seen only a few times. The V call is TRBV11-2, the J call TRBJ1-1; D call uncertain. The V end was cut by 0 bases, the J end by 1 base, with 9 bases between. Looked up from germline, CDR1 is SGHAT and CDR2 is FQNNGV. This CDR3 spans 15 amino acids. This chain's CDR3 is CASSLERSGNTEAFF. CDR3 coding DNA: TGTGCCAGCAGCTTAGAAAGAAGTGGGAACACTGAAGCTTTCTTT.

The V call is TRBV20-1, the J call TRBJ2-7; D is unclear. The CDR3 sequence is 14 residues long. Germline V gene sequence: CDR1 DFQATT, CDR2 SNEGSKA (reference sequence). CDR3 sequence reads: CSDRDLETLYEQYV. Here the CDR3 DNA reads TGCAGTGATAGAGATCTTGAGACACTCTACGAGCAGTACGTC.

This rearrangement joins TRBV5-1 to TRBJ2-1; D is possibly TRBD1 (7 bases). CDR1 is SGHRS, CDR2 YFSETQ, per germline. V lost 0 bases to trimming and J lost 0 bases, with 16 bases between them. CDR3 length: 18 amino acids. The DNA of the CDR3 is TGCGCCAGCAGCTTGGCCGGGGGACAGCACCTCTCCTACAATGAGCAGTTCTTC. It translates to CASSLAGGQHLSYNEQFF.

The J gene is TRBJ2-3, the V gene TRBV20-1; 7 nucleotides agree with TRBD2. The V gene's germline CDR1 is DFQATT and CDR2 SNEGSKA (reference sequence). The CDR3 has 17 residues. The J segment lost 2 bases and the V segment lost 0 bases, leaving 11 bases of the junction unmatched. CDR3 protein: CSARDIGGVSFTDTQYF. The CDR3 DNA sequence: TGCAGTGCTAGAGATATTGGGGGGGTGAGCTTCACAGATACGCAGTATTTT.

The gene calls are TRBV9 and TRBJ2-5; possible D gene TRBD2, 6 bases. The CDR3 consists of 14 residues. Trimming cost V 3 bases and J 5 bases, with 14 bases left between them. The germline V gene has CDR1 SGDLS and CDR2 YYNGEE. The CDR3 is CASSAVGGWETQYF. The DNA for the CDR3 is TGTGCCAGCAGCGCTGTGGGGGGTTGGGAGACCCAGTACTTC.